This TCR beta chain was observed in a study of T cell repertoires in cytomegalovirus infection. Using its own MiXCR run on the reads, TCRdb lists one record per CDR3 protein. The sample has some 400,000 distinct CDR3 sequences, around 18% seen once. Findings and limits, study-wide: What dominated the ex vivo response were HLA-C-restricted CMV-specific TCR beta clonotypes.

In regard to this clonotype: Its target is unknown.

The V end was cut by 4 bases, the J end by 4 bases, with 10 bases between. The germline CDR1 and CDR2 sequences are SQVTM and ANQGSEA. CDR3 length equals 12 residues. The sequenced sample was PBMCs. The chain has TRBV29-1 and TRBJ1-2; D gene ambiguous. This TCR came from a human donor in good health (CMV status not recorded). Some clones in this sample may be carry-over from other donors' samples. CDR3 sequence: CSVGGTIYGYTF. CDR3 DNA: TGCAGCGTTGGGGGAACGATCTATGGCTACACCTTC.